These 9 T cell receptor beta chains came from one sample sequenced in a study of blood T cell repertoires in COVID-19. Repertoires were generated with immunoSEQ multiplex PCR, while TCRdb's copy carries only in-frame clones and drops some. Of about 210,000 clones listed, 65% to 90% are singletons. The sample was peripheral blood. Source of these receptors: a man aged 50-60 years with active or convalescent COVID-19.

The chain is built from TRBV7-2 and TRBJ2-4; possible D gene TRBD2, 7 bases. CDR3 length: 15 amino acids. CDR1 and CDR2 (germline): SGHTA, FQGNSA. Trimming stripped 1 base from V and 7 bases from J, with 14 bases between. Written as DNA, the CDR3 is TGTGCCAGCAGCTTAGGGCCAAGGGGGGGGAACATTCAGTACTTC. As protein: CASSLGPRGGNIQYF.

J is TRBJ1-2 and V is TRBV5-4; 7 bases match TRBD1. The germline V gene encodes CDR1 SGHNT and CDR2 YYREEE (reference sequence). The CDR3 has 15 amino acids. Trimming removed 4 bases from V and 4 bases from J; junction bases left unmatched: 10. In DNA form, the CDR3 reads TGTGCCAGCAGCCGGGGGGGAGGGGGCCCCTATGGCTACACCTTC. Its protein product is CASSRGGGGPYGYTF.

This clone was seen a single time. The rearrangement links TRBV18 to TRBJ2-5, with 7 bases that match TRBD2. The CDR3 is 15 amino acids. CDR1 and CDR2 (germline): KGHSH, LQKENI. V trimming: 3 bases; J trimming: 2 bases; junction bases outside the gene matches: 6. CDR3 residues: CASSPPTSVQETQYF. The CDR3 DNA is TGTGCCAGCTCACCTCCCACTAGCGTTCAAGAGACCCAGTACTTC.

The gene calls are TRBV19 and TRBJ1-5, with D possibly matching TRBD1 (5 bases). The CDR3 covers 16 residues. V lost 3 bases, J lost 0 bases, and 12 bases lay in between. Germline V lookup: CDR1 LNHDA, CDR2 SQIVND (reference sequence). DNA of the CDR3: TGTGCCAGTAGTATGATCCCGGGGGGTAGCAATCAGCCCCAGCATTTT. It codes for CASSMIPGGSNQPQHF.

The count of this clone is one. V and J are TRBV2 and TRBJ1-4; possible D gene TRBD1, 5 bases. CDR1 and CDR2 (germline): SNHLY, FYNNEI. The CDR3 extends over 14 amino acids. Deletions cut 1 base from V and 7 bases from J, with 10 bases between. Here the CDR3 DNA reads TGTGCCAGCAGTGAAGTTGCCGGGGGTGAAAAACTGTTTTTT. Protein sequence: CASSEVAGGEKLFF. Full variable domain (outside the CDR3, taken from reference TRBV2 and TRBJ1-4): EPEVTQTPSHQVTQMGQEVILRCVPISNHLYFYWYRQILGQKVEFLVSFYNNEISEKSEIFDDQFSVERPDGSNFTLKIRSTKLEDSAMYFCASSEVAGGEKLFFGSGTQLSVL.

The V gene is TRBV20-1, the J gene TRBJ1-5; the D is unclear. V lost 5 bases and J lost 13, with 12 bases in between. The CDR3 is made up of 10 amino acids. In germline, CDR1 is DFQATT, CDR2 SNEGSKA (reference sequence). The chain's CDR3 is CSAAEDLQHF. The CDR3 DNA reads as TGCAGTGCTGCCGAAGACTTGCAGCATTTT.

The chain has TRBV2 and TRBJ2-7; a possible D gene is TRBD1 (5 bases). CDR1 is SNHLY and CDR2 is FYNNEI in the germline V gene. The CDR3 contains 14 residues. Trimming took 8 bases from V and 6 from J, leaving 20 bases between them. The CDR3 spells CASGAPPLFLEQYF. The CDR3 DNA is TGTGCCAGCGGGGCCCCCCCCCTATTCCTCGAGCAGTACTTC.

The rearrangement links TRBV19 to TRBJ2-3; no firm D call. CDR1 and CDR2 from the germline V gene are LNHDA and SQIVND (reference sequence). V lost 3 bases and J 0 bases, leaving 10 bases between the germline ends. The CDR3 covers 15 residues. CDR3 amino acids: CASSMVSTSTDTQYF. The CDR3 DNA reads as TGTGCCAGTAGTATGGTCTCAACTAGCACAGATACGCAGTATTTT. The complete variable domain, with remaining parts taken from reference TRBV19 and TRBJ2-3, reads DGGITQSPKYLFRKEGQNVTLSCEQNLNHDAMYWYRQDPGQGLRLIYYSQIVNDFQKGDIAEGYSVSREKKESFPLTVTSAQKNPTAFYLCASSMVSTSTDTQYFGPGTRLTVL.

This rearrangement joins TRBV7-9 to TRBJ1-2; D might be TRBD1 (6 bases). Trimming removed 5 bases at V and 3 bases at J, with 19 bases between. Germline V lookup: CDR1 SEHNR, CDR2 FQNEAQ (reference sequence). The CDR3 is 16 residues long. DNA for the CDR3: TGTGCCAGCAGCGTCGGTCTGTCTCAGGGGTACTATGGCTACACCTTC. Translation: CASSVGLSQGYYGYTF.